The entry that follows covers one TCR beta chain sequence. Its antigen is unidentified. Both 60 Vbeta primers and 13 Jbeta primers went into the PCR. Assay used: immunoSEQ multiplex PCR; TCRdb lists only in-frame clones, some missing. The sample lists about 170,000 clones; about three quarters were seen once. This entry is derived from a study of cytomegalovirus exposure and HLA in healthy donors. Regarding the study as a whole: As a later analysis showed, a missense DCLRE1C variant was linked to trimming of TCR beta V- and J-genes. The study reported that TCR beta sequences accurately predicted HLA-A and HLA-B alleles in most subjects. CMV antigen specificity was confirmed in vitro for a few CMV-associated chains.

The receptor was derived from a woman in her twenties or thirties in good health and CMV-seropositive. Sequenced sample: PBMCs.

CDR3 DNA sequence: TGTGCCAGCAGCGCCCAGGGATCGCCCCAGCATTTT. It is translated as CASSAQGSPQHF. This chain joins TRBV7-8 and TRBJ1-5, with D perhaps matching TRBD1 (5 bases). CDR1 is SGHVS, CDR2 FQNEAQ, per germline. V gave up 5 bases and J gave up 9 bases, with 11 bases separating them. This CDR3 region has 12 residues.